These 32 T cell receptor beta chains were all obtained from the same sample, sequenced in a study of regulatory T cells in long-lasting Graves disease. Time point reported: newly diagnosed GD, antithyroid drugs for less than 3 months. PBMCs provided the RNA from which the TCR library was made. Construction of TCR beta libraries relied on iRepertoire HTBI primers and on Arm-PCR targeting CDR3 regions. TCRdb reanalysed the multiplex PCR reads using MiXCR and keeps one entry per CDR3 protein. The data show over 500,000 distinct CDR3 sequences, roughly 15% seen once. These data also featured in a second study, about T cells in Graves' hyperthyroidism and ophthalmopathy.

The starting material was peripheral blood mononuclear cells (PBMCs), obtained at new diagnosis, from a patient treated with antithyroid drugs. These receptors originate from a man aged 18 to 30 with Graves disease.

This clonotype was recorded at least ten times. V and J are TRBV20-1 and TRBJ1-2; 7 bases align to TRBD1. J gave up 4 bases and V 6 bases, and 11 bases lay outside the gene matches. This CDR3 spans 14 amino acids. Germline-derived CDR1 and CDR2 are DFQATT and SNEGSKA (reference sequence). CDR3 sequence: CSALDRTGSYGYTF. CDR3 DNA sequence: TGCAGTGCCCTGGACCGGACAGGATCCTATGGCTACACCTTC.

This clonotype has a count of ten or more. V usage is TRBV28 and J usage is TRBJ1-4; 8 bases are a match to TRBD1. The CDR3 loop spans 13 amino acids. CDR1 and CDR2 (germline): MDHEN, SYDVKM. V gave up 5 bases and J gave up 8 bases; unmatched junction bases: 4. The CDR3 loop is CASSRGQAEKLFF. The CDR3 DNA reads as TGTGCCAGCAGTAGGGGACAGGCGGAAAAACTGTTTTTT. The full variable domain, in which reference TRBV28 and TRBJ1-4 provide the parts outside the CDR3, is DVKVTQSSRYLVKRTGEKVFLECVQDMDHENMFWYRQDPGLGLRLIYFSYDVKMKEKGDIPEGYSVSREKKERFSLILESASTNQTSMYLCASSRGQAEKLFFGSGTQLSVL.

This clonotype was seen more than once but under ten times. This chain joins TRBV20-1 and TRBJ1-2; 7 bases are shared with TRBD1. Germline V gene sequence: CDR1 DFQATT, CDR2 SNEGSKA (reference sequence). J gave up 7 bases and V 3 bases, and 8 bases lay outside the gene matches. The CDR3 spans 13 residues. The CDR3 loop is CSASSTGRAGYTF. CDR3 DNA sequence: TGCAGTGCTAGTTCGACAGGGCGCGCTGGCTACACCTTC.

In its sample, this clonotype was seen a few times. The chain has TRBV29-1 and TRBJ2-7; 11 bases are a match to TRBD1. V gave up 5 bases and J gave up 7 bases; unmatched junction bases: 10. This CDR3 has 14 amino acids. Germline CDR1 reads SQVTM; CDR2 reads ANQGSEA. DNA of the CDR3: TGCAGCGTTTTTGAAGGACAGGGGGCTGGGGAGCAGTACTTC. Translated: CSVFEGQGAGEQYF.

This clonotype was counted at least ten times. The chain is built from TRBV7-6 and TRBJ2-1, with D hard to call. Trimming left V 5 bases short and J 0 bases short, with 11 bases between. Per germline, CDR1 SGHVS and CDR2 FNYEAQ. The CDR3 is 15 amino acids. The CDR3 loop is CASSPTLTSYNEQFF. CDR3 nucleotides: TGTGCCAGCAGCCCTACACTTACCTCCTACAATGAGCAGTTCTTC.

The chain carries TRBV14 and TRBJ2-7; D is unclear. This CDR3 is 14 amino acids long. The germline V gene encodes CDR1 SGHDN and CDR2 FVKESK. V was shortened by 0 bases and J by 2 bases, with 8 bases between the two germline ends. The CDR3 here is CASSQENSPYEQYF. The CDR3 nucleotides read TGTGCCAGCAGCCAAGAAAACAGCCCCTACGAGCAGTACTTC.

This clonotype appeared a few times. V is TRBV24-1 and J is TRBJ2-1; D uncertain. V lost 0 bases to trimming and J lost 4 bases, with 6 bases between them. The CDR3 sequence is 14 residues long. Germline V CDR1 and CDR2: KGHDR, SFDVKD. For the CDR3, the DNA is TGTGCCACCAGTGATTTGGATGGGTACAATGAGCAGTTCTTC. Translating it yields CATSDLDGYNEQFF.

This sequence joins TRBV4-1 and TRBJ1-1, with 8 bases identical to TRBD1. The junction had 6 bases not matched to a gene; V was cut back by 3 bases and J by 3 bases. Germline CDR1 reads MGHRA; CDR2 reads YSYEKL. CDR3 length: 15 amino acids. This chain's CDR3 is CASSHSQGADTEAFF. The CDR3 DNA follows: TGCGCCAGCAGCCATTCCCAGGGGGCGGACACTGAAGCTTTCTTT.

In its sample, this clonotype was seen many times. V and J are TRBV20-1 and TRBJ2-5, with unresolved D. Trimming left V 7 bases short and J 1 base short, with 4 bases between. This CDR3 region has 10 residues. Germline lookup yields CDR1 DFQATT and CDR2 SNEGSKA (reference sequence). The CDR3 sequence: CSGSQETQYF. The CDR3 DNA reads as TGCAGTGGTTCCCAAGAGACCCAGTACTTC.

The sample holds a few counts of this clonotype. This chain links TRBV7-9 with TRBJ2-5, with 8 bases lining up with TRBD2. Germline V CDR1 and CDR2: SEHNR, FQNEAQ (reference sequence). The CDR3 covers 18 residues. J lost 4 bases, V lost 5 bases, and 18 bases had no gene match. The CDR3 sequence is CASSPAGGSGGARETQYF. The CDR3, as DNA: TGTGCCAGCAGCCCAGCGGGTGGGTCGGGAGGGGCGAGAGAGACCCAGTACTTC. Full variable domain (remainder filled in from reference TRBV7-9 and TRBJ2-5): DTGVSQNPRHKITKRGQNVTFRCDPISEHNRLYWYRQTLGQGPEFLTYFQNEAQLEKSRLLSDRFSAERPKGSFSTLEIQRTEQGDSAMYLCASSPAGGSGGARETQYFGPGTRLLVL.

The chain combines TRBV7-2 with TRBJ2-1; D unclear. Germline V CDR1 and CDR2: SGHTA, FQGNSA. Trimming shortened V by 1 base and J by 3 bases, and 13 bases separated the two germline ends. The CDR3 spans 16 residues. The DNA for the CDR3 is TGTGCCAGCAGCTTAGGGCGACTTGAATTCTACAATGAGCAGTTCTTC. Its translation is CASSLGRLEFYNEQFF.

Ten or more counts support this clonotype. J is TRBJ1-5 and V is TRBV18; possible D gene TRBD1, 5 bases. This CDR3 has 16 residues. With 2 bases removed from V and 5 bases from J, the gap between germline ends came to 16 bases. CDR1 and CDR2 from the germline V gene are KGHSH and LQKENI. The CDR3 bases are TGTGCCAGCTCACCAAGATGGGGCGGAGGGGATCAGCCCCAGCATTTT. This gives the protein CASSPRWGGGDQPQHF. Supplemented by reference TRBV18 and TRBJ1-5, the full variable domain reads NAGVMQNPRHLVRRRGQEARLRCSPMKGHSHVYWYRQLPEEGLKFMVYLQKENIIDESGMPKERFSAEFPKEGPSILRIQQVVRGDSAAYFCASSPRWGGGDQPQHFGDGTRLSIL.

This clonotype was detected a few times. The rearrangement joins TRBV5-4 to TRBJ2-7; a weak D match, TRBD1 (7 bases). The germline CDR1 and CDR2 sequences are SGHNT and YYREEE (reference sequence). V shed 0 bases and J shed 6 bases, with 10 bases lying between them. The CDR3 consists of 13 residues. The CDR3 sequence: CASSLDRGGEQYF. In DNA, the CDR3 is TGTGCCAGCAGCTTGGACAGGGGAGGCGAGCAGTACTTC.

This clonotype occurred many times. This rearrangement joins TRBV20-1 to TRBJ1-1; 7 positions agree with TRBD1. J lost 4 bases, V lost 3 bases, and 11 bases had no gene match. The V gene's germline CDR1 is DFQATT and CDR2 SNEGSKA (reference sequence). The CDR3 totals 15 residues. Written as DNA, the CDR3 is TGCAGTGCTAGGACCTTCAGGGGGGGGCCCACTGAAGCTTTCTTT. This codes for CSARTFRGGPTEAFF.

This chain connects TRBV5-6 to TRBJ2-1; 7 nucleotides line up with TRBD2. The CDR3 consists of 14 residues. The ends lost 4 bases at V and 4 bases at J; junction bases unmatched: 5. CDR1 SGHDT and CDR2 YYEEEE come from the germline V gene. In DNA form, the CDR3 reads TGTGCCAGCAGCGGCGGGAGTTGGTACAATGAGCAGTTCTTC. Its translation is CASSGGSWYNEQFF.

In its sample, this clonotype was seen many times. The chain recombines TRBV10-3 with TRBJ2-5; D is uncertain. CDR3 length: 13 residues. V gave up 10 bases and J gave up 2 bases, with 14 bases separating them. CDR1 is ENHRY and CDR2 is SYGVKD in the germline V gene. CDR3 bases: TGTGCCACCTCCACATACGCGCAAGAGACCCAGTACTTC. This gives the protein CATSTYAQETQYF.

As DNA, the CDR3 is TGTGCCAGCAGTTACGGGCCCGCCAATGAGCAGTTCTTC. Residues: CASSYGPANEQFF. The chain is built from TRBV6-2 or TRBV6-3 and TRBJ2-1; unclear D gene. Germline CDR1 MNHEY, CDR2 SVGEGT. V shed 2 bases and J shed 6 bases, with 8 bases lying between them. The CDR3 has 13 amino acids.

This clonotype came up many times. The chain joins TRBV11-2 to TRBJ2-1; a weak D match, TRBD2 (5 bases). CDR3 length: 15 amino acids. The germline V gene encodes CDR1 SGHAT and CDR2 FQNNGV. V lost 5 bases and J 0 bases, leaving 11 bases between the germline ends. The CDR3 DNA follows: TGTGCCAGCAGCGTAACCGGGAACTCCTACAATGAGCAGTTCTTC. It codes for CASSVTGNSYNEQFF.

Points on this clonotype: One junction end disagrees with the germline gene, perhaps due to a read error. V usage is TRBV20-1 and J usage is TRBJ2-7; no clear D gene. CDR3 length: 13 residues. Germline V gene sequence: CDR1 DFQATT, CDR2 SNEGSKA (reference sequence). CDR3: CSALPTYDDEQHF. CDR3 sequence (DNA): TGCAGTGCTCTGCCAACATACGACGACGAGCAGCACTTC.

This clonotype showed up many times. This chain connects TRBV2 to TRBJ1-1; the match to TRBD1 covers 11 bases. The CDR3 is made up of 15 amino acids. Germline V gene data show CDR1 as SNHLY and CDR2 as FYNNEI. Germline trimming cut 9 bases from V and 4 bases from J; bases unmatched to any gene: 10. The CDR3 here is CARPGQGGPGTEAFF. The CDR3 DNA reads as TGTGCCAGGCCGGGACAGGGGGGCCCCGGCACTGAAGCTTTCTTT. Full variable domain (missing parts from reference TRBV2 and TRBJ1-1): EPEVTQTPSHQVTQMGQEVILRCVPISNHLYFYWYRQILGQKVEFLVSFYNNEISEKSEIFDDQFSVERPDGSNFTLKIRSTKLEDSAMYFCARPGQGGPGTEAFFGQGTRLTVV.

This clonotype appeared a few times. This chain connects TRBV6-5 to TRBJ1-2; 8 nucleotides agree with TRBD1. In germline, CDR1 is MNHEY, CDR2 SVGAGI. The CDR3 extends over 14 amino acids. J lost 8 bases, V lost 2 bases, and 7 bases had no gene match. The CDR3 spells CASSYGAGGIGYTF. The CDR3 coding sequence is TGTGCCAGCAGTTACGGGGCAGGGGGCATAGGCTACACCTTC.

Regarding this clonotype: A much more abundant neighbour one base away suggests this may be a read error. The J gene is TRBJ2-7, the V gene TRBV6-4; D not certain. The CDR3 has 14 amino acids. Trimming removed 5 bases at V and 0 bases at J, with 11 bases between. Germline V gives CDR1 MRHNA, CDR2 SNTAGT. As DNA, the CDR3 is TGTGCCAGCAGTATACTGCGTTCCTCCTACGAGCAGTACTTC. Its protein product is CASSILRSSYEQYF.

This clonotype was observed a handful of times. The chain has TRBV4-1 and TRBJ1-6; maybe TRBD1 (5 bases). Germline assignment: CDR1 MGHRA and CDR2 YSYEKL. Trimming took 2 bases from V and 12 from J, leaving 17 bases between them. The CDR3 loop spans 15 amino acids. CDR3 DNA: TGCGCCAGCAGCCAACCACGGGAGGGGAAGGGACCCCTCCACTTT. Amino acids: CASSQPREGKGPLHF.

This clonotype has ten or more counts. At one boundary the junction diverges from the germline segment, which might be a read error. The chain joins TRBV28 to TRBJ1-1; 9 bases map to TRBD1. Germline V gene lookup returns CDR1 MDHEN and CDR2 SYDVKM. This CDR3 comprises 13 residues. Written as DNA, the CDR3 is TGTGCCAGCAGTATCTTTACAGGGGGCCTCACTATCTTT. This translates into CASSIFTGGLTIF.

This sequence joins TRBV5-8 and TRBJ2-5; no clear D. The CDR3 runs 12 residues. The ends were cut back, 7 bases at V and 4 bases at J, with 11 bases in the middle. Germline CDR1 is SGHTS and CDR2 is YDEGEE. The CDR3 here is CASAVGGETQYF. The CDR3 DNA is TGTGCCAGCGCCGTCGGTGGAGAGACCCAGTACTTC.

This clonotype was found a few times. This chain uses TRBV7-9 with TRBJ1-1, with D tentatively TRBD1 (5 bases). The length of the CDR3 is 15 residues. Per the germline V gene, CDR1 is SEHNR and CDR2 is FQNEAQ (reference sequence). V was shortened by 5 bases and J by 6 bases, with 19 bases between the two germline ends. Here the CDR3 reads CASSPLGGVKAEAFF. The CDR3 DNA sequence: TGTGCCAGCAGCCCCCTGGGGGGGGTGAAGGCTGAAGCTTTCTTT.

This chain uses TRBV5-1 with TRBJ1-2; D may be TRBD1 (6 bases). The CDR3 is 14 amino acids. From germline, CDR1 is SGHRS and CDR2 YFSETQ. Deletions cut 3 bases from V and 2 bases from J, with 11 bases between. CDR3 coding DNA: TGCGCCAGCAGCTCCTCAACAGGGAACTATGGCTACACCTTC. Its protein product is CASSSSTGNYGYTF.

This clonotype has more than one count but fewer than ten. The rearrangement links TRBV3-1 to TRBJ1-2; D call uncertain. The CDR3 runs 13 residues. V dropped 0 bases and J dropped 8 bases, with 10 bases sitting between them. Germline V gene data show CDR1 as LGHDT and CDR2 as YNNKEL (reference sequence). CDR3 sequence: CASSQEGQRGYTF. CDR3 nucleotides: TGTGCCAGCAGCCAAGAAGGGCAGAGAGGCTACACCTTC.

In its sample, this clonotype was seen a few times. V is TRBV30 and J is TRBJ2-2; 7 positions match TRBD1. This CDR3 is 13 amino acids long. Germline V CDR1 and CDR2: GTSNPN, SVGIG (reference sequence). Trimming took 7 bases from V and 6 from J; bases not matched to a gene: 8. In DNA form, the CDR3 reads TGTGCCTTACAGGGGAAGGAGGCCGGGGAGCTGTTTTTT. This translates into CALQGKEAGELFF. The full variable domain, rest sourced from reference TRBV30 and TRBJ2-2, is SQTIHQWPATLVQPVGSPLSLECTVEGTSNPNLYWYRQAAGRGLQLLFYSVGIGQISSEVPQNLSASRPQDRQFILSSKKLLLSDSGFYLCALQGKEAGELFFGEGSRLTVL.

This clonotype appeared many times. V and J are TRBV5-1 and TRBJ2-1, with 8 bases lining up with TRBD2. V lost 0 bases to trimming and J lost 5 bases; unmatched junction nucleotides: 4. Germline lookup yields CDR1 SGHRS and CDR2 YFSETQ. This CDR3 has 15 residues. The CDR3 sequence: CASSLALAGHNEQFF. DNA of the CDR3: TGCGCCAGCAGCTTGGCCCTAGCGGGCCACAATGAGCAGTTCTTC.

This clonotype was seen ten or more times. The chain joins TRBV6-9 to TRBJ2-2; possible D gene TRBD1, 5 bases. Germline lookup yields CDR1 MNHGY and CDR2 SVAAGI. V dropped 4 bases and J dropped 5 bases, with 8 bases sitting between them. This CDR3 region has 13 residues. The CDR3 DNA sequence: TGTGCCAGCAGTTCAGGGTTTACCGGGGAGCTGTTTTTT. This translates into CASSSGFTGELFF.

This clonotype was found a few times. The CDR3 bases are TGTGCCAGCAGGCCTCGACAGGGGGGGGTCATTCAGTACTTC. Protein: CASRPRQGGVIQYF. This rearrangement joins TRBV27 to TRBJ2-4, with 9 bases identical to TRBD1. This CDR3 has 14 residues. J was trimmed by 9 bases and V by 6 bases; bases with no gene match: 9. CDR1 is MNHEY, CDR2 SMNVEV, per germline (reference sequence).